The clone carrying this T cell receptor beta chain was recorded many times. This entry belongs to a study of prognosis after radiotherapy for stage I lung cancer. At the level of the study: Fourteen patients presented with newly diagnosed primary stage I lung tumors, and about five carried oligometastatic NSCLC following surgical resection of the primary tumor.

Two-round multiplex PCR amplified TCR beta CDR3 from genomic DNA. The first PCR round targeted every TRBV and TRBJ gene with specific primers. TCRdb recomputed calls from the multiplex PCR reads with MiXCR, one row per CDR3 protein. The data hold 30,000 to 40,000 distinct CDR3 sequences, with around 24% observed a single time. Germline CDR1 MRHNA, CDR2 SNTAGT. The CDR3 contains 15 residues. V lost 3 bases and J 4 bases, leaving 12 bases between the germline ends. The specimen comprised PBMCs, sampled before or after stereotactic body radiation therapy (not recorded which). The rearrangement joins TRBV6-4 to TRBJ2-2; a possible D gene is TRBD2 (6 bases). This TCR came from a donor aged 50 or older with non-small cell lung cancer. The CDR3 here is CASSEKEGFTGELFF. In DNA form, the CDR3 reads TGTGCCAGCAGTGAAAAGGAGGGTTTCACCGGGGAGCTGTTTTTT.